This T cell receptor beta chain is from a study of Graves' ophthalmopathy and Graves' hyperthyroidism (dated by TCRdb to about 2018). General notes on the study: Stable hyperthyroidism was defined as no progression to ophthalmopathy within 18 months of follow-up. In roughly 6 hyperthyroidism patients, the T-cell repertoires found in thyroid tissue were compared with those found in blood. After sampling, hyperthyroidism patients received methimazole starting at 30 mg daily, and ophthalmopathy patients received high-dose intravenous methylprednisolone. To explore V-J signatures that separate ophthalmopathy from hyperthyroidism, a discovery set of approximately 100 patients was enrolled, consisting of about 45 with ophthalmopathy and approximately 57 with stable hyperthyroidism. An independent validation cohort comprised about 20 hyperthyroidism patients and around 16 patients who later progressed from hyperthyroidism to ophthalmopathy. The study used TCR beta repertoire signatures to distinguish Graves' ophthalmopathy from Graves' hyperthyroidism and to predict progression to ophthalmopathy. In total, approximately 130 blood samples were TCR-sequenced: 43 ophthalmopathy, approximately 75 hyperthyroidism and some 17 hyperthyroidism-to-ophthalmopathy patients. What the research found in general, with its limitations: In validation, the model predicted ophthalmopathy progression with 55% to 71% sensitivity and 72.22% specificity; 12 predicted patients were CT-confirmed with GO in a median of about 7.1 months. Sample size was not statistically predetermined, and group allocation was not concealed from the investigators. Ophthalmopathy was separated from stable hyperthyroidism by the 13-signature model with about 88% sensitivity and about 83% specificity in cross-validation and with 80%/75% in the test set. Most of the expanded thyroid clonotypes with a frequency above 0.001 were also detected in blood, and it was suggested that the thyroid immune response may be reflected by blood repertoires.

In this sample, this clonotype turned up many times. It lacks a known antigen. No base-level quality is on record; no much larger clone is a single base apart. For repertoire sequencing, the TCR beta CDR3 regions were amplified from RNA transcripts. The first round was an RT-PCR using HTBI primers with the Qiagen OneStep RT-PCR kit, and this first round was followed by a second-round multiplex PCR, then size selection and purification. Sequencing of the libraries was carried out on an Illumina HiSeq2000 in paired-end mode with 100 bp reads. In the authors' own workflow: SOAPnuke was used to process the reads, throwing out any read that had adapters, had uncalled bases, had a mean Phred below 15, or lacked an exact constant-primer or identifier match. High-quality paired reads were merged with COPE v1.2.5. Unique nucleotide sequences were defined as clonotypes and aligned to IMGT TRB V, D and J references using MiTCR v1.1. The analysis was limited to V-J combinations with a frequency above 0.0001, which together covered around 99% of the repertoires. For each V-J combination, a TCR clonal expansion and chaos score was defined as the ratio of F50 clonal expansion to chaos observed in the TCRdist matrix. Features were reduced by Welch's t-statistics and random forest to around 14 V-J combinations, which fed a naive Bayes classifier. The similarity between thyroid and blood repertoires was quantified using the Morisita-Horn index. In TCRdb, the public reads were trimmed at Q25 with fastp and aligned with MiXCR, with productive beta chains retained. Each CDR3 protein appears once, grouped with its most common genes and DNA. The V and J calls follow TCRdb's processing rather than the paper's. The sample data list about 500,000 distinct CDR3 sequences, and about 40% of these were observed just once. The top ten clones comprise 3.5% to 4.5% of the sample.

Hyperthyroidism patients were newly diagnosed, with disease duration under 2 months, and aged 18 to 65 years. Patients with other autoimmune diseases, uncontrolled infections, pregnancy or lactation were excluded from the study. Clinical symptoms, serum thyroxine, TRAb, thyroid ultrasound and orbital computed tomography were used for diagnosis. Trizol reagent was used to extract the total RNA, and its quality was then checked on an Agilent 2100 Bioanalyzer. Relative to germline, V is 5 bases shorter and J is 2 bases shorter, with 14 bases between their ends. The germline V gene supplies CDR1 SGHRS and CDR2 YFSETQ. Spanning cysteine to phenylalanine, the CDR3 consists of 16 amino acids. This entry keeps only the CDR3 DNA: 48 bases, framed from base 1.

The material sequenced was peripheral blood or thyroid tissue (not recorded which). Recombination connected TRBV5-1 to TRBJ2-6; a weak D assignment points to TRBD2 (6 bases agree). The TCR originated in an adult man with Graves' hyperthyroidism. The CDR3 reads as follows: CASRREYRAGANVLTF. The base sequence is TGCGCCAGCAGACGGGAGTATCGGGCTGGGGCCAACGTCCTGACTTTC. With the rest looked up from the reference TRBV5-1 and TRBJ2-6 genes rather than sequenced, the full variable domain is KAGVTQTPRYLIKTRGQQVTLSCSPISGHRSVSWYQQTPGQGLQFLFEYFSETQRNKGNFPGRFSGRQFSNSRSEMNVSTLELGDSALYLCASRREYRAGANVLTFGAGSRLTVL.